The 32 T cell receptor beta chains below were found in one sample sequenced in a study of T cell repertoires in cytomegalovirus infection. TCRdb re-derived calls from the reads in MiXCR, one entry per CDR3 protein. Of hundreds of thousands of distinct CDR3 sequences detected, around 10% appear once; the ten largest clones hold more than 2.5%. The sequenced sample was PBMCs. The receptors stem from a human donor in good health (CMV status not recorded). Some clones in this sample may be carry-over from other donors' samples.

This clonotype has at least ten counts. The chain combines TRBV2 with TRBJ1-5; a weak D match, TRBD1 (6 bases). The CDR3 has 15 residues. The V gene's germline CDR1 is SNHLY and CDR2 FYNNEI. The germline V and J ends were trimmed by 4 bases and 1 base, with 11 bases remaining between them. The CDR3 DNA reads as TGTGCCAGCAGTGTTTGGGGGCCAAGCAATCAGCCCCAGCATTTT. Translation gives CASSVWGPSNQPQHF. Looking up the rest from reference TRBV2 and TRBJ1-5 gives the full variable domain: EPEVTQTPSHQVTQMGQEVILRCVPISNHLYFYWYRQILGQKVEFLVSFYNNEISEKSEIFDDQFSVERPDGSNFTLKIRSTKLEDSAMYFCASSVWGPSNQPQHFGDGTRLSIL.

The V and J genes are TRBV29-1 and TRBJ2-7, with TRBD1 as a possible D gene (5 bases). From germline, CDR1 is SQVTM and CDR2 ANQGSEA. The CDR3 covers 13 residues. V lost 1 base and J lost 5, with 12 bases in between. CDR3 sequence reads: CSVEGREGNEQYF. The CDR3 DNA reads TGCAGCGTTGAAGGCAGGGAAGGCAACGAGCAGTACTTC.

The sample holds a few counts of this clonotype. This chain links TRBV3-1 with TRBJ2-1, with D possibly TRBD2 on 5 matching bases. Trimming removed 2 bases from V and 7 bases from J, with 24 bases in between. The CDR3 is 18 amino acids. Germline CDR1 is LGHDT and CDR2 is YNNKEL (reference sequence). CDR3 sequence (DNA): TGTGCCAGCAGCCAACCCCCCGAGGGTGGCCAATCGGTAAATGAGCAGTTCTTC. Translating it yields CASSQPPEGGQSVNEQFF.

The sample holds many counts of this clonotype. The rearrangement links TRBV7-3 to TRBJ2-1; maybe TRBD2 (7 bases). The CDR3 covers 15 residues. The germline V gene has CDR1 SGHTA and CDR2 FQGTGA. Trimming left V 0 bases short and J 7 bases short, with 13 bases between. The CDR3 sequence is CASSLTFGGRNEQFF. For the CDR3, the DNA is TGTGCCAGCAGCTTAACATTCGGGGGGCGGAATGAGCAGTTCTTC.

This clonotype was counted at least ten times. CDR3 nucleotide sequence: TGTGCCAGCAGCTTACGAGGGGGGCAGGATCAGCCCCAGCATTTT. Amino acid sequence: CASSLRGGQDQPQHF. This chain links TRBV7-2 with TRBJ1-5, with D perhaps TRBD1 (6 bases). CDR3 size: 15 residues. CDR1 SGHTA and CDR2 FQGNSA come from the germline V gene. V was shortened by 2 bases and J by 5 bases, with 13 bases between the two germline ends.

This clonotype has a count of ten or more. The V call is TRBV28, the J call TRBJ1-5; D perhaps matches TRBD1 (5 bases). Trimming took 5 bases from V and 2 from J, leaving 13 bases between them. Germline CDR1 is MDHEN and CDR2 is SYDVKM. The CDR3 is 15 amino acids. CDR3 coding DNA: TGTGCCAGCAGTCCCGGGGGGATCGGCAATCAGCCCCAGCATTTT. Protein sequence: CASSPGGIGNQPQHF.

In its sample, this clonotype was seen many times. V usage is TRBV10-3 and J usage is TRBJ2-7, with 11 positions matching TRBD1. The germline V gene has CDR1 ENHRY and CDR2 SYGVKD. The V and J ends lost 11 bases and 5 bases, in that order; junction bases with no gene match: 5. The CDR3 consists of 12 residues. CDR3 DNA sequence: TGTGCCGCCGGACAGGGGGCCAACGAGCAGTACTTC. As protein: CAAGQGANEQYF.

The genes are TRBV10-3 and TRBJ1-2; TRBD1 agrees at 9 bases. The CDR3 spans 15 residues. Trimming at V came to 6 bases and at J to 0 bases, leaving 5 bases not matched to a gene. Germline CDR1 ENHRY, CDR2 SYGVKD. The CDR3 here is CAIRPGTGTNYGYTF. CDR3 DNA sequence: TGTGCCATCAGACCCGGGACAGGGACTAACTATGGCTACACCTTC.

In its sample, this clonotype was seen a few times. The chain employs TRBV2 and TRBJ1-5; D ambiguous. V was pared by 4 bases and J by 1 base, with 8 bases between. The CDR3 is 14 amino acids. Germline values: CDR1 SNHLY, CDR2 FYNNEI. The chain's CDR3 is CASSGPGSNQPQHF. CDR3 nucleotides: TGTGCCAGCAGTGGGCCCGGGAGCAATCAGCCCCAGCATTTT.

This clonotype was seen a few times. In nucleotides, the CDR3 is TGTGCCAGCAGCTTATACAGCGGAGCTAACTATGGCTACACCTTC. This sequence encodes CASSLYSGANYGYTF. The chain has TRBV5-6 and TRBJ1-2; unclear D gene. The V gene lost 2 bases and the J gene lost 0 bases, with 11 bases spanning the gap. The CDR3 runs 15 residues. Germline CDR1 is SGHDT and CDR2 is YYEEEE.

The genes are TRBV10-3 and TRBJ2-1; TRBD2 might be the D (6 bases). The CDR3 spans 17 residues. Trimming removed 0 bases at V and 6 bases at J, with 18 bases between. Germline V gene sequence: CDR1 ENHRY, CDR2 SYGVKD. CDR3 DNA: TGTGCCATCAGTGAGTCAGCTCGACTAGATTTCGGCAATGAGCAGTTCTTC. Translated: CAISESARLDFGNEQFF.

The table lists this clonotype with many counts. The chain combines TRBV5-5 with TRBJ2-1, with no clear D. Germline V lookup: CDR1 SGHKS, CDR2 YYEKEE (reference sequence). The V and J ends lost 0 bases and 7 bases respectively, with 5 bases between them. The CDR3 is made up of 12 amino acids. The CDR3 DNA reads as TGTGCCAGCAGCTTGGACCTAAATGAGCAGTTCTTC. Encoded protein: CASSLDLNEQFF.

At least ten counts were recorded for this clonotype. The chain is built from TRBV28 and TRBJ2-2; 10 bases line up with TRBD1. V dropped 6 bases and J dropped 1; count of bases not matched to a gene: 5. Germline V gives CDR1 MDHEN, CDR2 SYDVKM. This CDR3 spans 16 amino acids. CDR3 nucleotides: TGTGCCAGCAGCTATCGGGACAGGGGGAACACCGGGGAGCTGTTTTTT. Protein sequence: CASSYRDRGNTGELFF. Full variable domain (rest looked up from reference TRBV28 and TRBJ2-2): DVKVTQSSRYLVKRTGEKVFLECVQDMDHENMFWYRQDPGLGLRLIYFSYDVKMKEKGDIPEGYSVSREKKERFSLILESASTNQTSMYLCASSYRDRGNTGELFFGEGSRLTVL.

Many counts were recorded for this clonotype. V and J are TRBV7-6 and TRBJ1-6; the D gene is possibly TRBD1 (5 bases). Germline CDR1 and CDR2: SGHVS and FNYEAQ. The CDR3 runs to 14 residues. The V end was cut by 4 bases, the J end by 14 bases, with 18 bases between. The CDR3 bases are TGTGCCAGCAGCTCCTCCGGGACCCTAGGAGCCCTCCACTTT. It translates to CASSSSGTLGALHF.

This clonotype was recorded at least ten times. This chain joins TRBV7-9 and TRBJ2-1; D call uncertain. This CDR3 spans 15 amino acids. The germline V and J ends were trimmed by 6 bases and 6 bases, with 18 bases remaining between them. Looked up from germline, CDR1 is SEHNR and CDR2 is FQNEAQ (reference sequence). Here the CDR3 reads CASRRWAEEFNEQFF. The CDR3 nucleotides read TGTGCCAGCAGACGCTGGGCAGAAGAGTTCAATGAGCAGTTCTTC. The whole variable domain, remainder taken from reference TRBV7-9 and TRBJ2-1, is DTGVSQNPRHKITKRGQNVTFRCDPISEHNRLYWYRQTLGQGPEFLTYFQNEAQLEKSRLLSDRFSAERPKGSFSTLEIQRTEQGDSAMYLCASRRWAEEFNEQFFGPGTRLTVL.

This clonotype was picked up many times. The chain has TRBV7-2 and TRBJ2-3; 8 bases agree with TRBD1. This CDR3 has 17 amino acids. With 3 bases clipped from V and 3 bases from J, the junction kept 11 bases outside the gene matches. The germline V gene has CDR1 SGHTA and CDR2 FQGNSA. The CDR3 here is CASSFLSDREETDTQYF. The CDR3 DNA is TGTGCCAGCAGCTTCCTTTCGGACAGGGAGGAGACAGATACGCAGTATTTT.

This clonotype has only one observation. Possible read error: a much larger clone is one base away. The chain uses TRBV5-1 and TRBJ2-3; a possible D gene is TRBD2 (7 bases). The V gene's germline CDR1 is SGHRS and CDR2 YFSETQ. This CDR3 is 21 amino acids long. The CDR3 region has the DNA TGCACCAGCAGCTTGGACGGAAATCTAGCGGACCCTCTGGGGGGCCCAGATACGCAGTATTTT. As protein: CTSSLDGNLADPLGGPDTQYF.

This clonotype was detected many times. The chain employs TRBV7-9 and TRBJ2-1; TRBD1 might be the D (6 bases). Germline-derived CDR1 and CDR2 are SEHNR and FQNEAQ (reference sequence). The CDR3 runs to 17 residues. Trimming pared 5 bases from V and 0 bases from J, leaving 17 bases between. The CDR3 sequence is CASSTKQGWNSYNEQFF. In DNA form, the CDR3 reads TGTGCCAGCAGCACCAAACAGGGCTGGAACTCCTACAATGAGCAGTTCTTC.

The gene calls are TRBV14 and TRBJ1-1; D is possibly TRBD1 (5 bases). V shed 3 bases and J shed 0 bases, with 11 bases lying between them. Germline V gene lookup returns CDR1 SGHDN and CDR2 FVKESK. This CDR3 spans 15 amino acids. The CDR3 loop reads CASSQIQALNTEAFF. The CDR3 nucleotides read TGTGCCAGCAGCCAGATACAGGCCCTGAACACTGAAGCTTTCTTT.

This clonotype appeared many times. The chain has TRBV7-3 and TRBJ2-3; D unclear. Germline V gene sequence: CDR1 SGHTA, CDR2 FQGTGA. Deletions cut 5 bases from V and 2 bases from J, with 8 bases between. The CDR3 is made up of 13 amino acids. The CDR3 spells CASSRTSTDTQYF. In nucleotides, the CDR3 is TGTGCCAGCAGCCGAACATCCACAGATACGCAGTATTTT.

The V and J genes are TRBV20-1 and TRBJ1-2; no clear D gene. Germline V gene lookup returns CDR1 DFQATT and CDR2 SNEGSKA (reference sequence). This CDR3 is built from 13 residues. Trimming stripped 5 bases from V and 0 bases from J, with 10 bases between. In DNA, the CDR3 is TGCAGTGCTTCCCCGGCTACTAACTATGGCTACACCTTC. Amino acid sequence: CSASPATNYGYTF.

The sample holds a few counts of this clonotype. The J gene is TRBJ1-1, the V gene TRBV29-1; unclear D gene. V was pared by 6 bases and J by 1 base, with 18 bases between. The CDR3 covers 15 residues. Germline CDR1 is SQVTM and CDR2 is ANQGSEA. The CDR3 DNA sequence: TGCAGCGTGGTAATAGCCGGGCCAGCGAACACTGAAGCTTTCTTT. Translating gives CSVVIAGPANTEAFF.

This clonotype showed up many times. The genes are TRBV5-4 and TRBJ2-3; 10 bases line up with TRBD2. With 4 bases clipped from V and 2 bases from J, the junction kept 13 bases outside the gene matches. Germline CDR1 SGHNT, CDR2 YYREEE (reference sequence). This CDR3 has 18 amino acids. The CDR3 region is CASSPLKAGGPNTDTQYF. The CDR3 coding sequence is TGTGCCAGCAGCCCCCTGAAAGCGGGGGGGCCTAACACAGATACGCAGTATTTT.

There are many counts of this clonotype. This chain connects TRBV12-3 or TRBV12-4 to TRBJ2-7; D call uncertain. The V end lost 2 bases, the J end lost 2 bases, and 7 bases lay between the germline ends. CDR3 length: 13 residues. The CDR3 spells CASSLRIPYEQYF. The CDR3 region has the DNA TGTGCCAGCAGTTTACGGATTCCCTACGAGCAGTACTTC.

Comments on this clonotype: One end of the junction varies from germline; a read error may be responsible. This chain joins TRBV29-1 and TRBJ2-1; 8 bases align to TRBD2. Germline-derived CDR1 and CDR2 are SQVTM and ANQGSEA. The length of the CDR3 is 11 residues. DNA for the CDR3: TGTGCGGGGGGCAGGCTCAATGAGCAGTTCTTC. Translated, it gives CAGGRLNEQFF.

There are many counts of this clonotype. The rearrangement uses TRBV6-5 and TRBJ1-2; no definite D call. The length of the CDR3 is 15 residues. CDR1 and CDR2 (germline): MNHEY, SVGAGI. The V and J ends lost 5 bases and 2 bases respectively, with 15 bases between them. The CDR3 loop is CASSRLEDGNYGYTF. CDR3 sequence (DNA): TGTGCCAGCAGTCGCTTAGAGGACGGAAACTATGGCTACACCTTC.

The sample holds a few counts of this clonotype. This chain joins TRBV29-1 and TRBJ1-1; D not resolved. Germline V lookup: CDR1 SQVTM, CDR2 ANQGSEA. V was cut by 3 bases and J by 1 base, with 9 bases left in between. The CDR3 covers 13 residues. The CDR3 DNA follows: TGCAGCGTTGATAGGCATGGGAACACTGAAGCTTTCTTT. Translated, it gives CSVDRHGNTEAFF.

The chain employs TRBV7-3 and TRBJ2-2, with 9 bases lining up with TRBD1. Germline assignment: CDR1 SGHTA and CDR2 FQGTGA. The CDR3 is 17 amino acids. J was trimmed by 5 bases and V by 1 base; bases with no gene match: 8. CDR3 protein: CASSLSATGGGTGELFF. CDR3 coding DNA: TGTGCCAGCAGCTTAAGTGCCACAGGGGGCGGTACCGGGGAGCTGTTTTTT.

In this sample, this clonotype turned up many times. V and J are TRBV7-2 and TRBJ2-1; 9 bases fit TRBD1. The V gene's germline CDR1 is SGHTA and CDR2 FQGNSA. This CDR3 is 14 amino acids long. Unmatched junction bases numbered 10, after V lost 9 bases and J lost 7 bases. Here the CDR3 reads CARGPGQGRNEQFF. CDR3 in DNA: TGTGCCAGGGGACCGGGACAGGGTAGAAATGAGCAGTTCTTC.

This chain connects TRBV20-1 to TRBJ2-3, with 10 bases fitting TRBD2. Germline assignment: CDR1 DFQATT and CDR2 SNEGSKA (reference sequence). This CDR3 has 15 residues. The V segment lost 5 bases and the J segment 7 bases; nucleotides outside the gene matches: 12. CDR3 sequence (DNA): TGCAGTGCTCCCCCCCCAGCGGGGGGGCAAAATACGCAGTATTTT. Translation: CSAPPPAGGQNTQYF.

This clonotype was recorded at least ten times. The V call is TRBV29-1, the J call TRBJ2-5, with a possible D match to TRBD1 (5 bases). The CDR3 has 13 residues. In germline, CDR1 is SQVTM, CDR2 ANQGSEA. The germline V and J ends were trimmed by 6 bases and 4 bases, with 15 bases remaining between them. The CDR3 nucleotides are TGCAGCGTCGCCAGGGCGGTGGGAGAGACCCAGTACTTC. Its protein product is CSVARAVGETQYF.

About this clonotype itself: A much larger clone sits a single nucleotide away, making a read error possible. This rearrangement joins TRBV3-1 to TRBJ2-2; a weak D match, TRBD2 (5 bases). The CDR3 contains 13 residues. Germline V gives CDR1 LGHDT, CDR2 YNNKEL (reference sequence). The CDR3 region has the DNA TGTGCCAGCAGCCCAGGAGCGCCCGGGGAGCTGTCTTTT. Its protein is CASSPGAPGELSF. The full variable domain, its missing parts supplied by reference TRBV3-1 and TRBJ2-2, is DTAVSQTPKYLVTQMGNDKSIKCEQNLGHDTMYWYKQDSKKFLKIMFSYNNKELIINETVPNRFSPKSPDKAHLNLHINSLELGDSAVYFCASSPGAPGELSFGEGSRLTVL.